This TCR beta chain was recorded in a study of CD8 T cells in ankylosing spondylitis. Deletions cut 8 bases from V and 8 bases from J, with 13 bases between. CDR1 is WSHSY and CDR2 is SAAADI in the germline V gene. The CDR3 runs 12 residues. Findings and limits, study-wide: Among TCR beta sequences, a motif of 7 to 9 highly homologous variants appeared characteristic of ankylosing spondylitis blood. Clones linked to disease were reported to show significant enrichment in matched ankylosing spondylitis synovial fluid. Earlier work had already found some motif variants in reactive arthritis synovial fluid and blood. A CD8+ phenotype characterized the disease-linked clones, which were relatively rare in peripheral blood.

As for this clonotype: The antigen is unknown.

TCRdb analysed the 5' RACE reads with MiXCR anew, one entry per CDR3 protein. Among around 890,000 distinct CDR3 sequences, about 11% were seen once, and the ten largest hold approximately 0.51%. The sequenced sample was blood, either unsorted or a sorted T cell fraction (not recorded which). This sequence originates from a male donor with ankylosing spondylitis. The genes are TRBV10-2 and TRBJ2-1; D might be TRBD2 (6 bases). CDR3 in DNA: TGCGCCAGCCCAGAGGGAGGCTATGAGCAGTTCTTC. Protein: CASPEGGYEQFF.